This is a list of T cell receptor beta chains from one sample in a study of blood T cells in healthy people across ages. TCRdb analysed the 5' RACE reads with MiXCR anew, one entry per CDR3 protein. Among under 2 million distinct CDR3 sequences listed, roughly 32% were seen once. Specimen: blood. Every receptor here comes from a woman in her twenties or thirties in good health. Both conserved end residues are part of each CDR3. A D gene is named only where the DNA matches it firmly. A row's size may be missing; if present it is once, few, many or a size class.

.	TRBV29-1	TRBJ2-2	few	TGCAGCGTTGAAAGACTGAACACCGGGGAGCTGTTTTTT	CSVERLNTGELFF
TRBD1	TRBV20-1	TRBJ1-1	.	TGCAGTGCTAGACCGGGACAGGCTCCCTCCGGAGCTTTCTTT	CSARPGQAPSGAFF
.	TRBV7-9	TRBJ1-2	.	TGTGCCAGCAGGCCGATAGCCTCTATTGATGGCTACACCTTC	CASRPIASIDGYTF
.	TRBV6-5	TRBJ2-3	.	TGTGCCAGCAGGACTAGTATCGCAGATACGCAGTATTTT	CASRTSIADTQYF
.	TRBV4-1	TRBJ2-5	.	TGCGCCAGCTCGAGGAGCGGAGGGGCAGAGGAGACCCAGTACTTC	CASSRSGGAEETQYF
TRBD1	TRBV30	TRBJ2-7	.	TGTGCCTGGAGTGCGGACAGGGCCGAGCAGTACTTC	CAWSADRAEQYF
.	TRBV27	TRBJ2-5	.	TGTGTCAGCAGCCTGGGGGTTTGGGAGACCCAGTACTTC	CVSSLGVWETQYF
.	TRBV30	TRBJ2-2	few	TGTGCCTGGGCAGGGGGGAAGAACACCGGGGAGCTGTTTTTT	CAWAGGKNTGELFF
.	TRBV14	TRBJ2-3	few	TGTGCCAGCAGCCAAGATTGGGCGGCTACGCAGTATTTT	CASSQDWAATQYF
.	TRBV15	TRBJ2-3	.	TGTGCCACCAGCACGTTTGGGGGGGCCGCAGATACGCAGTATTTT	CATSTFGGAADTQYF